This T cell receptor (beta chain) was captured in a study of T cells in Graves' hyperthyroidism and ophthalmopathy. Regarding the study as a whole: Blood also carried most thyroid clonotypes expanded above 0.001. Ophthalmopathy was distinguished from stable hyperthyroidism by 13 V-J signatures.

Ten or more counts support this clonotype. Antigen unknown. RNA transcripts provided the source from which TCR beta CDR3 regions were amplified. The HTBI primer set was used in a first-round RT-PCR of the TCR CDR3. TCRdb itself ran the multiplex PCR reads through MiXCR, one entry per CDR3 protein. Among about 320,000 distinct CDR3 sequences listed, 16% were seen once. The CDR3 loop spans 14 amino acids. The J segment lost 5 bases and the V segment lost 4 bases, leaving 9 bases of the junction unmatched. Germline CDR1 reads GTSNPN; CDR2 reads SVGIG (reference sequence). Sequencing input: blood. This receptor was taken from a man in his thirties or forties with Graves' hyperthyroidism. The chain employs TRBV30 and TRBJ1-1; TRBD1 matches at 8 bases. CDR3 coding DNA: TGTGCCTGGATCGACACAGGGGGGGTGACTGAAGCTTTCTTT. Translating it yields CAWIDTGGVTEAFF.